The present entry profiles one T cell receptor (beta chain) with its context. The germline V gene encodes CDR1 SQVTM and CDR2 ANQGSEA. Trimming took 2 bases from V and 3 from J, leaving 10 bases between them. The CDR3 is 13 residues long. This entry belongs to a study of blood T cell repertoires in COVID-19. Study background: COVID-19 samples collected from the United States, Italy and Spain covered acute and convalescent phases. T cells, B-cell-depleted T cells, or PBMCs supplied cDNA or gDNA.

Original methodology: It was from reference gene primer amplification that nucleated cell counts were estimated. The data were produced by immunoSEQ multiplex PCR, yet TCRdb's version contains in-frame clones alone and is incomplete. V, J and clone size were drawn from that table, and D and trimming were deduced from the DNA. The sample contains 90,000 to 130,000 clones, around nine tenths of which appear only once. The rearrangement joins TRBV29-1 to TRBJ2-5; maybe TRBD1 (5 bases). This clonotype originated in a human donor in a cohort sampled during active COVID-19. Source material: peripheral blood. CDR3 region: CSVERGLEETQYF. Written as DNA, the CDR3 is TGCAGCGTTGAAAGGGGTTTAGAAGAGACCCAGTACTTC.